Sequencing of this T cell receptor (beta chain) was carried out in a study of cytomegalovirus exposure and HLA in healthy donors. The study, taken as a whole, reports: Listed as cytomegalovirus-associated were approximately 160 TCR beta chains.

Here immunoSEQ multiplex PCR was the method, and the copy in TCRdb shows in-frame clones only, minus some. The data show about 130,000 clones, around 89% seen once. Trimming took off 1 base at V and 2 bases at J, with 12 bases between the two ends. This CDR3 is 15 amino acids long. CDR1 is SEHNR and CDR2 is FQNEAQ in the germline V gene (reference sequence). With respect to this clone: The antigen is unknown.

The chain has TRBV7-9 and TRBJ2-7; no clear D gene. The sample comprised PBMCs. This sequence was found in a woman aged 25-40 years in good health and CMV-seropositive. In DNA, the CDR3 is TGTGCCAGCAGCTTAGGTGCGGCGAGTCCCTACGAGCAGTACTTC. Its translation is CASSLGAASPYEQYF. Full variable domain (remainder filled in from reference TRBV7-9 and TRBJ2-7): DTGVSQNPRHKITKRGQNVTFRCDPISEHNRLYWYRQTLGQGPEFLTYFQNEAQLEKSRLLSDRFSAERPKGSFSTLEIQRTEQGDSAMYLCASSLGAASPYEQYFGPGTRLTVT.